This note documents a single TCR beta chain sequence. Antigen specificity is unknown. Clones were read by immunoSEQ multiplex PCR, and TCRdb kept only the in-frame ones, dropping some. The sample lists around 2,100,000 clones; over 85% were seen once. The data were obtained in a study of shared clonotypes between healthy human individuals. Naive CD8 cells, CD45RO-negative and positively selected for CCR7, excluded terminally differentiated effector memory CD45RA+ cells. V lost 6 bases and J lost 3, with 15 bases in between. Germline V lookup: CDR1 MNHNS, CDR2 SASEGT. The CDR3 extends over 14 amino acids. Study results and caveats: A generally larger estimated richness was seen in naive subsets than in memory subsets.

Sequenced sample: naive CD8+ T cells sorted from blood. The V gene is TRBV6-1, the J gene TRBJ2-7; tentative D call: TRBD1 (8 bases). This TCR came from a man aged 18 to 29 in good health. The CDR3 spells CASRHRGGGYEQYF. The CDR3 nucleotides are TGTGCCAGCAGACACAGGGGGGGAGGCTACGAGCAGTACTTC.